This passage covers 21 T cell receptor beta chains from one sample sequenced in a study of T cell responses to AZD1222 COVID-19 vaccine. Some clones are missing from TCRdb's copy, which holds only in-frame ones; the method was immunoSEQ multiplex PCR. The sample lists 100,000 or so clones, roughly nine tenths occurring once. Sequenced here: peripheral blood, sampled on day 0 of AZD1222 vaccination. Source of these receptors: an adult in good health.

The chain recombines TRBV5-1 with TRBJ1-1, with D perhaps TRBD1 (5 bases). The germline V gene encodes CDR1 SGHRS and CDR2 YFSETQ. Deletions cut 5 bases from V and 0 bases from J, with 8 bases between. The CDR3 has 13 amino acids. DNA for the CDR3: TGCGCCAGCAGGGGACCCATGAACACTGAAGCTTTCTTT. Its protein product is CASRGPMNTEAFF.

This clone has more than one count but fewer than ten. The chain recombines TRBV30 with TRBJ1-1; D is undetermined. V dropped 0 bases and J dropped 3 bases, with 8 bases sitting between them. This CDR3 comprises 13 residues. The germline CDR1 and CDR2 sequences are GTSNPN and SVGIG (reference sequence). CDR3 sequence reads: CAWSVRRDTEAFF. As DNA, the CDR3 is TGTGCCTGGAGTGTAAGGAGGGACACTGAAGCTTTCTTT.

DNA for the CDR3: TGTGCCAGCAGCTCAACAGACAGGGGGATCGAGACCCAGTACTTC. This gives the protein CASSSTDRGIETQYF. V usage is TRBV9 and J usage is TRBJ2-5, with TRBD1 matching over 9 bases. V was clipped by 4 bases and J by 5 bases; unmatched bases: 9. The CDR3 length is 15 residues. Per germline, CDR1 SGDLS and CDR2 YYNGEE.

This chain joins TRBV27 and TRBJ2-7; 12 nucleotides line up with TRBD2. J gave up 7 bases and V 6 bases, and 13 bases lay outside the gene matches. CDR3 length: 16 amino acids. CDR1 MNHEY and CDR2 SMNVEV come from the germline V gene (reference sequence). The CDR3 loop reads CASRLTSGGRVFEQYF. For the CDR3, the DNA is TGTGCCAGCAGACTCACTAGCGGGGGGAGGGTCTTTGAGCAGTACTTC.

The sample holds a few counts of this clone. The chain uses TRBV7-9 and TRBJ1-4; D not resolved. The germline CDR1 and CDR2 sequences are SEHNR and FQNEAQ (reference sequence). V lost 5 bases and J lost 7, with 8 bases in between. This CDR3 has 12 residues. CDR3 amino acids: CASSPAAEKLFF. CDR3 nucleotide sequence: TGTGCCAGCAGCCCAGCCGCTGAAAAACTGTTTTTT.

This sequence joins TRBV10-3 and TRBJ2-2, with a tentative D call TRBD1 (6 bases). The CDR3 covers 16 residues. V lost 6 bases to trimming and J lost 0 bases, with 14 bases between them. Germline CDR1 is ENHRY and CDR2 is SYGVKD. The CDR3 protein is CAISRGQPPNTGELFF. DNA of the CDR3: TGTGCCATCAGCAGAGGACAGCCCCCGAACACCGGGGAGCTGTTTTTT.

The V call is TRBV6-5, the J call TRBJ2-7; tentatively, D is TRBD1 (5 bases). CDR1 MNHEY and CDR2 SVGAGI come from the germline V gene. This CDR3 has 15 amino acids. The V and J ends lost 5 bases and 1 base respectively, with 15 bases between them. The CDR3 coding sequence is TGTGCCAGCAGTCGCGACAGCTTAGCATCCTACGAGCAGTACTTC. Translation: CASSRDSLASYEQYF.

The chain combines TRBV11-3 with TRBJ1-1; tentative D call: TRBD1 (5 bases). The CDR3 runs to 14 residues. V gave up 1 base and J gave up 2 bases, with 8 bases separating them. Germline V gene sequence: CDR1 SGHNT, CDR2 YENEEA. The CDR3 DNA reads TGTGCCAGCAGCTTAGGGGGGTCAAACACTGAAGCTTTCTTT. Its protein is CASSLGGSNTEAFF.

The gene calls are TRBV6-5 and TRBJ2-7; TRBD1 matches 8 bases. This CDR3 is 13 amino acids long. Trimming removed 5 bases from V and 5 bases from J; junction bases left unmatched: 5. Germline lookup yields CDR1 MNHEY and CDR2 SVGAGI. This CDR3 reads CASSLQGGNEQYF. Written as DNA, the CDR3 is TGTGCCAGCAGTCTACAGGGGGGAAACGAGCAGTACTTC.

The chain combines TRBV27 with TRBJ2-7, with a tentative D call TRBD1 (6 bases). CDR3 length equals 15 residues. Trimming shortened V by 1 base and J by 0 bases, and 10 bases separated the two germline ends. In germline, CDR1 is MNHEY, CDR2 SMNVEV (reference sequence). This chain's CDR3 is CASSLYVRGSYEQYF. The DNA of the CDR3 is TGTGCCAGCAGTTTATACGTCAGGGGCTCCTACGAGCAGTACTTC.

The chain carries TRBV2 and TRBJ2-3; 7 bases are a match to TRBD1. CDR1 SNHLY and CDR2 FYNNEI come from the germline V gene. The CDR3 sequence is 14 residues long. J was trimmed by 2 bases and V by 4 bases; bases with no gene match: 3. The CDR3 region has the DNA TGTGCCAGCAGTGCGGGACAGCCCACAGATACGCAGTATTTT. It translates to CASSAGQPTDTQYF.

The rearrangement links TRBV2 to TRBJ1-2; D call uncertain. CDR1 is SNHLY and CDR2 is FYNNEI in the germline V gene. The V end lost 3 bases, the J end lost 4 bases, and 12 bases lay between the germline ends. The CDR3 length is 14 residues. The CDR3 protein is CASSDPGVGYGYTF. Here the CDR3 DNA reads TGTGCCAGCAGTGACCCCGGGGTCGGCTATGGCTACACCTTC.

V is TRBV7-2 and J is TRBJ2-3, with D uncertain. The ends were cut back, 5 bases at V and 0 bases at J, with 3 bases in the middle. Germline CDR1 SGHTA, CDR2 FQGNSA. The CDR3 extends over 12 amino acids. The CDR3 sequence is CASSPSTDTQYF. The CDR3 DNA reads as TGTGCCAGCAGCCCGAGCACAGATACGCAGTATTTT. The full variable domain, rest sourced from reference TRBV7-2 and TRBJ2-3, is GAGVSQSPSNKVTEKGKDVELRCDPISGHTALYWYRQSLGQGLEFLIYFQGNSAPDKSGLPSDRFSAERTGGSVSTLTIQRTQQEDSAVYLCASSPSTDTQYFGPGTRLTVL.

This rearrangement joins TRBV5-1 to TRBJ2-1; 12 nucleotides line up with TRBD1. The germline CDR1 and CDR2 sequences are SGHRS and YFSETQ. V trimming: 4 bases; J trimming: 8 bases; junction bases outside the gene matches: 7. This CDR3 comprises 15 residues. CDR3 loop: CASSAGTGGFYEQFF. The CDR3, as DNA: TGCGCCAGCAGCGCCGGGACAGGGGGCTTCTATGAGCAGTTCTTC.

This sequence joins TRBV25-1 and TRBJ2-3, with D possibly being TRBD1 or TRBD2 (7 bases each). CDR1 is MGHDK and CDR2 is SYGVNS in the germline V gene. Between the trimmed V and J ends, which lost 4 bases and 4 bases, there was a span of 12 bases. The CDR3 loop spans 14 amino acids. The chain's CDR3 is CASSGEGAADTQYF. CDR3 coding DNA: TGTGCCAGCAGTGGGGAGGGGGCCGCAGATACGCAGTATTTT.

This chain joins TRBV5-1 and TRBJ1-6; 7 bases match TRBD1. Germline V lookup: CDR1 SGHRS, CDR2 YFSETQ. The CDR3 has 17 amino acids. V was clipped by 4 bases and J by 0 bases; unmatched bases: 7. CDR3 DNA sequence: TGCGCCAGCAGCGACCAGGACAGGAGCTCCTATAATTCACCCCTCCACTTT. Amino acid sequence: CASSDQDRSSYNSPLHF.

This clone has more than one count but fewer than ten. This chain uses TRBV27 with TRBJ2-4, with D unresolved. Deletions cut 8 bases from V and 5 bases from J, with 7 bases between. This CDR3 has 11 amino acids. CDR1 is MNHEY and CDR2 is SMNVEV in the germline V gene (reference sequence). CDR3 DNA sequence: TGTGCCAGCGTTCGAGAAAACATTCAGTACTTC. It specifies CASVRENIQYF.

The chain joins TRBV27 to TRBJ1-1; D remains ambiguous. V was cut by 6 bases and J by 9 bases, with 14 bases left in between. Germline CDR1 reads MNHEY; CDR2 reads SMNVEV (reference sequence). This CDR3 region has 12 residues. The DNA of the CDR3 is TGTGCCAGCAGGGGGATTTCGGGAAAAGCTTTCTTT. Protein: CASRGISGKAFF.

This clone was detected only once. The gene calls are TRBV5-1 and TRBJ1-2, with D perhaps matching TRBD1 (6 bases). With 5 bases removed from V and 8 bases from J, the gap between germline ends came to 13 bases. The CDR3 extends over 12 amino acids. Germline CDR1 SGHRS, CDR2 YFSETQ. The CDR3 DNA reads as TGCGCCAGCAGTCCACAGGGTGCCGGCTACACCTTC. It specifies CASSPQGAGYTF.

This rearrangement joins TRBV7-9 to TRBJ1-2; D unresolved. Trimming pared 3 bases from V and 8 bases from J, leaving 13 bases between. Per germline, CDR1 SEHNR and CDR2 FQNEAQ (reference sequence). The CDR3 covers 13 residues. CDR3 sequence: CASSFSEGYGYTF. The CDR3 DNA reads TGTGCCAGCAGCTTTTCGGAGGGATACGGCTACACCTTC. Full variable domain (missing parts from reference TRBV7-9 and TRBJ1-2): DTGVSQNPRHKITKRGQNVTFRCDPISEHNRLYWYRQTLGQGPEFLTYFQNEAQLEKSRLLSDRFSAERPKGSFSTLEIQRTEQGDSAMYLCASSFSEGYGYTFGSGTRLTVV.

This rearrangement joins TRBV6-4 to TRBJ2-2; D may match TRBD1 or TRBD2 (6 bases each). Trimming took 8 bases from V and 6 from J, leaving 16 bases between them. Germline V lookup: CDR1 MRHNA, CDR2 SNTAGT. The CDR3 loop spans 14 amino acids. The CDR3 loop reads CASRGGGQAGELFF. CDR3 DNA: TGTGCCAGCCGAGGTGGGGGGCAGGCCGGGGAGCTGTTTTTT.